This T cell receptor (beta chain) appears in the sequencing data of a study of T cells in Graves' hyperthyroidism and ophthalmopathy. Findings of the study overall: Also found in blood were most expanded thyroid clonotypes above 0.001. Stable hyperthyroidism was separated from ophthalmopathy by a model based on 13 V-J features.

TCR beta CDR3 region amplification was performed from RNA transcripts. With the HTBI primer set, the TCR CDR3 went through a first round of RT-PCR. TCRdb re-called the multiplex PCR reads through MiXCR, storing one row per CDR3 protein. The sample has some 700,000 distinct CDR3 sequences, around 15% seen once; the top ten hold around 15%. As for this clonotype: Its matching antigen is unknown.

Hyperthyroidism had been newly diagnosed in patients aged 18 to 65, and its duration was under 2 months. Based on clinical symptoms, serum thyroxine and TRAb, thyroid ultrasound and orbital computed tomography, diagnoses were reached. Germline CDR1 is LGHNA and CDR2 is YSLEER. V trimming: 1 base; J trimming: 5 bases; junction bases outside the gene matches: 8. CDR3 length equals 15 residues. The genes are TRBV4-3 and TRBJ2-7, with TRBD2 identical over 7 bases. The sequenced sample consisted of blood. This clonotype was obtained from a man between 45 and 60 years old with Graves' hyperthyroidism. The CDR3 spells CASSQVGGSSHEQYF. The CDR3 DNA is TGCGCCAGCAGCCAAGTTGGCGGGAGTTCCCACGAGCAGTACTTC.